Listed here are 27 T cell receptor beta chains from one sample, sequenced in a study of T cell clonality in common variable immunodeficiency. These receptors are not linked to any known antigen. Study findings and constraints: Reportedly, TCR beta sequences from common variable immunodeficiency showed fewer deletions and N-nucleotide insertions.

Using immunoSEQ multiplex PCR, the repertoire was profiled, and TCRdb retains in-frame clones only, with some absent. The sample presents approximately 35,000 clones, none singletons. Sequencing input: peripheral blood mononuclear cells. These receptors all stem from a human donor with common variable immunodeficiency.

This clone was observed at least ten times. The read terminates 3 residues before the CDR3 end, so the remaining end is supplied by the germline J gene. The rearrangement uses TRBV2 and TRBJ2-7, with 7 bases identical to TRBD1. The V and J ends lost 8 bases and 3 bases, in that order; junction bases with no gene match: 16. The CDR3 is 16 amino acids. Germline V gene sequence: CDR1 SNHLY, CDR2 FYNNEI. CDR3 sequence reads: CASDKRGSGGDYEQYF. The sequenced CDR3 bases are TGTGCCAGCGACAAACGGGGATCAGGGGGAGACTACGAG.

This clone was seen only a few times. The CDR3 end lies 3 residues beyond the end of the read and is filled in from the germline J gene. V usage is TRBV30 and J usage is TRBJ2-2; 10 bases line up with TRBD2. Trimming took 2 bases from V and 3 from J; bases not matched to a gene: 3. Germline assignment: CDR1 GTSNPN and CDR2 SVGIG (reference sequence). This CDR3 is built from 15 residues. CDR3 amino acids: CAWSLLAGDTGELFF. The CDR3 DNA, read in part, is TGTGCCTGGAGTCTCCTAGCGGGGGACACCGGGGAG.

This clone has more than one count but fewer than ten. The read terminates 3 residues ahead of where the CDR3 ends, so the germline J gene completes it. The rearrangement links TRBV6-1 to TRBJ2-2; a possible D gene is TRBD2 (6 bases). The CDR3 spans 15 residues. The V and J ends lost 3 bases and 6 bases respectively, with 14 bases between them. Germline assignment: CDR1 MNHNS and CDR2 SASEGT. The part of the CDR3 DNA that was read is TGTGCCAGCAGTGAGGGGAGCGGGTTGGCCGGGGAG. This codes for CASSEGSGLAGE. The entire CDR3 reads CASSEGSGLAGELFF.

This clone was counted at least ten times. The read finishes 3 residues shy of the CDR3 end, and the germline J gene is used to complete it. J is TRBJ1-1 and V is TRBV18; 7 positions match TRBD1. CDR1 is KGHSH and CDR2 is LQKENI in the germline V gene. V trimming: 3 bases; J trimming: 3 bases; junction bases outside the gene matches: 10. The CDR3 is 16 amino acids. CDR3 loop: CASSPFTGAADTEAFF. Partial CDR3 DNA: TGTGCCAGCTCACCGTTCACAGGGGCCGCGGACACTGAA.

This clone has a handful of counts. Read data end 3 residues before the CDR3 end; the end is taken from the germline J gene. The J gene is TRBJ1-1, the V gene TRBV19, with TRBD1 matching 9 bases. The CDR3 has 17 amino acids. Looked up from germline, CDR1 is LNHDA and CDR2 is SQIVND (reference sequence). V gave up 5 bases and J gave up 5 bases; unmatched junction bases: 15. CDR3 protein: CASSAIPGQGLGTEAFF. CDR3 bases read: TGTGCCAGTAGTGCCATTCCGGGACAGGGCCTGGGGACTGAA.

A few counts support this clone. The read terminates 3 residues before the CDR3 end, so the remaining end is supplied by the germline J gene. V usage is TRBV19 and J usage is TRBJ1-1, with D unresolved. Deletions cut 2 bases from V and 0 bases from J, with 7 bases between. This CDR3 contains 14 residues. In germline, CDR1 is LNHDA, CDR2 SQIVND (reference sequence). The CDR3 bases that were read are TGTGCCAGTAGTATACCGGGGATGAACACTGAA. Translating gives CASSIPGMNTE. The CDR3, in full, reads CASSIPGMNTEAFF.

As concerns this clone: Read data end 3 residues before the CDR3 end; the end is taken from the germline J gene. V gene TRBV18 combines with J gene TRBJ1-5, with 8 positions matching TRBD1. V gave up 9 bases and J gave up 3 bases; unmatched junction bases: 4. CDR1 is KGHSH and CDR2 is LQKENI in the germline V gene. This CDR3 contains 13 residues. The DNA read from the CDR3 is TGTGCCAGTACGGGACAGGTCAATCAGCCC. Protein sequence: CASTGQVNQP. Given in full, the CDR3 is CASTGQVNQPQHF.

This clone came up a few times. The read ends 3 residues before the CDR3 terminus; that terminus is restored from the germline J gene. V and J are TRBV2 and TRBJ2-5; 11 bases align to TRBD1. Trimming cost V 3 bases and J 5 bases; bases outside gene matches: 11. The CDR3 totals 17 residues. CDR1 is SNHLY, CDR2 FYNNEI, per germline. CDR3 sequence: CASSEFLGQGAFETQYF. CDR3 DNA (partial): TGTGCCAGCAGTGAGTTTCTTGGACAGGGGGCGTTTGAGACC.

This clone was found a few times. The sequenced fragment ends 3 residues before the CDR3 boundary, so the rest is inferred from the germline J gene. This rearrangement joins TRBV19 to TRBJ1-4; 7 nucleotides agree with TRBD1. Germline loops: CDR1 LNHDA, CDR2 SQIVND (reference sequence). The ends lost 5 bases at V and 5 bases at J; junction bases unmatched: 5. CDR3 size: 14 residues. The CDR3 DNA, read in part, is TGTGCCAGTAGTCGACAGGGAGGGAATGAAAAA. Protein product: CASSRQGGNEK. The CDR3 in full is CASSRQGGNEKLFF.

This clone was observed a few times. Coverage ceases 3 residues before the CDR3 finishes, and the germline J gene fills in the end. The V and J genes are TRBV18 and TRBJ1-3; D gene unclear. V lost 1 base to trimming and J lost 0 bases, with 13 bases between them. Germline CDR1 and CDR2: KGHSH and LQKENI. CDR3 length: 17 amino acids. The CDR3 bases that were read are TGTGCCAGCTCACCACGACCCGGGTCAGCCTCTGGAAACACC. Protein sequence: CASSPRPGSASGNT. The full CDR3 reads CASSPRPGSASGNTIYF.

Concerning this clone: The read finishes 3 residues shy of the CDR3 end, and the germline J gene is used to complete it. The chain has TRBV20-1 and TRBJ2-3; D is perhaps TRBD2 (6 bases). The CDR3 is 15 residues long. Germline CDR1 and CDR2: DFQATT and SNEGSKA (reference sequence). Trimming took off 0 bases at V and 5 bases at J, with 15 bases between the two ends. The CDR3 here is CSARESASARDTQYF. The sequenced part of the CDR3 DNA is TGCAGTGCTAGAGAATCGGCTAGCGCAAGAGATACG.

At least ten counts were recorded for this clone. The missing CDR3 end, 3 residues past where the read stops, is filled in from the germline J gene. This chain joins TRBV13 and TRBJ2-7, with 13 bases lining up with TRBD2. The CDR3 loop spans 15 amino acids. Germline V gives CDR1 PRHDT, CDR2 FYEKMQ (reference sequence). Trimming at V came to 6 bases and at J to 2 bases, leaving 4 bases not matched to a gene. CDR3: CASSWTSGGTYEQYF. CDR3 DNA, as far as it was read: TGTGCCAGCAGTTGGACTAGCGGGGGTACCTACGAG.

This clone has ten or more counts. The read comes to an end 3 residues before the CDR3 does, leaving the germline J gene to fill in the end. The chain links TRBV14 to TRBJ2-7, with 12 bases lining up with TRBD1. Per germline, CDR1 SGHDN and CDR2 FVKESK. CDR3 length equals 15 residues. Trimming took 2 bases from V and 2 from J; bases not matched to a gene: 1. The sequenced CDR3 bases are TGTGCCAGCAGCCAATGGGACAGGGGGCCCTACGAG. It translates to CASSQWDRGPYE. The CDR3, in full, reads CASSQWDRGPYEQYF.

This clone was seen many times. The DNA read from the CDR3 is TGCAGTGCTAACGACCGACAGAAAATGAACACTGAA. This translates into CSANDRQKMNTE. The entire CDR3 reads CSANDRQKMNTEAFF. The J gene is TRBJ1-1, the V gene TRBV20-1; D might be TRBD1 (5 bases). The read comes to an end 3 residues before the CDR3 does, leaving the germline J gene to fill in the end. The V and J ends lost 4 bases and 0 bases respectively, with 15 bases between them. From germline, CDR1 is DFQATT and CDR2 SNEGSKA (reference sequence). The CDR3 is made up of 15 amino acids.

Regarding this clone: The DNA ends 3 residues before the CDR3 does, and the rest of the CDR3 is filled in from the germline J gene. The chain recombines TRBV30 with TRBJ1-1; TRBD1 is a possible D gene (6 bases). There are 15 residues in the CDR3. Germline V lookup: CDR1 GTSNPN, CDR2 SVGIG (reference sequence). The germline V and J ends were trimmed by 0 bases and 4 bases, with 15 bases remaining between them. Incomplete CDR3 DNA: TGTGCCTGGAGTGTTAACAGGGAACAGGTCACTGAA. Its translation: CAWSVNREQVTE. The full CDR3 protein is CAWSVNREQVTEAFF.

This clone was seen many times. The CDR3 goes on 3 residues after the read ends, and that part is filled in from the germline J gene. V gene TRBV15 combines with J gene TRBJ1-2; 8 nucleotides agree with TRBD1. Germline V gene lookup returns CDR1 LNHNV and CDR2 YYDKDF (reference sequence). Losses at the gene ends were 1 base for V and 2 bases for J; bases not matched to a gene: 3. This CDR3 is built from 15 residues. The part of the CDR3 DNA that was read is TGTGCCACCAGCAGAGGCACAGGGGGGAACTATGGC. Amino acid sequence: CATSRGTGGNYG. The CDR3 reads in full as CATSRGTGGNYGYTF.

There are many counts of this clone. The CDR3 extends 3 residues past the end of the read, so its final part is completed from the germline J gene. This sequence joins TRBV19 and TRBJ1-1, with D perhaps matching TRBD1 (5 bases). CDR1 is LNHDA, CDR2 SQIVND, per germline (reference sequence). The CDR3 covers 13 residues. V was shortened by 8 bases and J by 1 base, with 11 bases between the two germline ends. CDR3 sequence reads: CASLGAQNTEAFF. CDR3 DNA, as far as it was read: TGTGCCAGTCTAGGGGCTCAGAACACTGAA.

This clone was seen ten or more times. Read data end 3 residues before the CDR3 end; the end is taken from the germline J gene. The chain employs TRBV29-1 and TRBJ1-4; D might be TRBD1 (6 bases). Per germline, CDR1 SQVTM and CDR2 ANQGSEA. Trimming took off 1 base at V and 7 bases at J, with 13 bases between the two ends. CDR3 length: 14 amino acids. This CDR3 reads CSVEGQDGSEKLFF. The covered CDR3 bases are TGCAGCGTTGAAGGACAGGACGGGAGTGAAAAA.

This clone was seen many times. The CDR3 goes on 3 residues after the read ends, and that part is filled in from the germline J gene. The J gene is TRBJ1-4, the V gene TRBV5-3; D is perhaps TRBD1 (6 bases). TRBV5-3 is treated as an ORF (open reading frame) with a function not yet certain. This CDR3 has 15 residues. V was clipped by 4 bases and J by 2 bases, with 12 bases between them. CDR3 residues: CARSILQGTNEKLFF. The CDR3 bases that were read are TGTGCCAGAAGCATTTTACAGGGTACTAATGAAAAA.

Concerning this clone itself: The read ends 3 residues early relative to the CDR3; the germline J gene fills the gap. The gene calls are TRBV19 and TRBJ2-1; TRBD1 aligns across 9 bases. The germline V gene encodes CDR1 LNHDA and CDR2 SQIVND (reference sequence). The ends lost 1 base at V and 5 bases at J; junction bases unmatched: 6. CDR3 length equals 16 residues. The CDR3 sequence: CASSIVTGGMDNEQFF. The sequenced CDR3 bases are TGTGCCAGTAGTATAGTGACAGGGGGTATGGACAATGAG.

Regarding this clone: At one boundary the junction diverges from the germline segment, which might be a read error. From the germline J gene comes the end of the CDR3, since the read stops 3 residues before it. The chain combines TRBV7-9 with TRBJ1-1; 8 nucleotides match TRBD1. CDR3 length: 12 residues. Germline V CDR1 and CDR2: SEHNR, FQNEAQ (reference sequence). The part of the CDR3 DNA that was read is TGTTCCAGCGGGACAGGGAACACTGAA. Amino acids: CSSGTGNTE. The whole CDR3 sequence reads CSSGTGNTEAFF.

This clone rates as medium-sized. The read terminates 3 residues before the CDR3 end, so the remaining end is supplied by the germline J gene. The chain joins TRBV5-4 to TRBJ1-1; D possibly corresponds to TRBD1 (5 bases). The germline V gene encodes CDR1 SGHNT and CDR2 YYREEE (reference sequence). The CDR3 covers 14 residues. Here the CDR3 reads CASSLSILGGRAFF. The covered CDR3 bases are TGTGCCAGCAGTCTTTCGATCCTTGGGGGGAGA.

This clone was counted only a few times. The CDR3 end is not reached by the read, which stops 3 residues before it; the germline J gene fills it in. This chain joins TRBV19 and TRBJ2-2, with D perhaps TRBD1 (5 bases). Looked up from germline, CDR1 is LNHDA and CDR2 is SQIVND (reference sequence). Trimming left V 6 bases short and J 2 bases short, with 7 bases between. The CDR3 length is 13 residues. CDR3 DNA, as far as it was read: TGTGCCAGTAGCAGGGTTAACACCGGGGAG. Protein product: CASSRVNTGE. The CDR3, in full, reads CASSRVNTGELFF.

This clone occurred many times. The read terminates 3 residues before the CDR3 end, so the remaining end is supplied by the germline J gene. The chain combines TRBV2 with TRBJ2-5, with D maybe TRBD1 (5 bases). Trimming left V 4 bases short and J 7 bases short, with 13 bases between. Germline CDR1 SNHLY, CDR2 FYNNEI. The CDR3 has 13 residues. CDR3 bases read: TGTGCCAGCAGTGTTGGACACCCGGCGACC. It specifies CASSVGHPAT. The entire CDR3 reads CASSVGHPATQYF.

Comments on this clone: With the read ending 3 residues before the CDR3 end, the germline J gene is used to fill in that end. The chain uses TRBV7-9 and TRBJ1-2; perhaps TRBD1 as D (5 bases). CDR3 length: 13 amino acids. Germline V CDR1 and CDR2: SEHNR, FQNEAQ (reference sequence). The CDR3 is CASSLEARASYTF. The covered CDR3 bases are TGTGCCAGCAGCTTAGAGGCCAGGGCGAGC.

This clone was recorded at least ten times. The read falls 3 residues short of the CDR3 end, and the missing part is taken from the germline J gene. The chain has TRBV2 and TRBJ2-1; TRBD1 aligns across 8 bases. The CDR3 totals 15 residues. Germline values: CDR1 SNHLY, CDR2 FYNNEI. V lost 7 bases and J lost 1; bases outside the gene matches: 6. The part of the CDR3 DNA that was read is TGTGCCAGCACGCAAGACAGGGGATCCTACAATGAG. Encoded protein: CASTQDRGSYNE. The entire CDR3 is CASTQDRGSYNEQFF.

This clone occurred a few times. The CDR3 end lies 3 residues beyond the end of the read and is filled in from the germline J gene. The chain is built from TRBV19 and TRBJ2-6; weak D call: TRBD1 (5 bases). This CDR3 is 13 amino acids long. Trimming left V 10 bases short and J 0 bases short, with 7 bases between. Germline V gene lookup returns CDR1 LNHDA and CDR2 SQIVND (reference sequence). CDR3 protein: CATRGSGANVLTF. The sequenced CDR3 bases are TGTGCCACAAGGGGCTCTGGGGCCAACGTC.